These 15 T cell receptor beta chains were all obtained from the same sample, sequenced in a study of OX40 agonist ivuxolimab in advanced cancers. Data came from immunoSEQ multiplex PCR; TCRdb stores just in-frame clones and leaves some out. The table records around 43,000 clones, around 89% of them present only once. Sequences were derived from CD4+ or CD8+ T cells sorted from blood, sampled in a trial of the OX40 agonist ivuxolimab. These receptors all come from an adult with an advanced solid tumor such as melanoma, head and neck, liver or kidney cancer.

This chain joins TRBV27 and TRBJ2-3, with 7 positions matching TRBD2. The trim removed 3 bases at V and 5 bases at J, leaving 5 bases unmatched. The CDR3 runs to 14 residues. Per germline, CDR1 MNHEY and CDR2 SMNVEV (reference sequence). The DNA for the CDR3 is TGTGCCAGCAGTTTGGGAGGGAGGCTAGATACGCAGTATTTT. Translation: CASSLGGRLDTQYF.

This rearrangement joins TRBV7-2 to TRBJ2-7, with TRBD1 matching 8 bases. The CDR3 runs 15 residues. V was clipped by 3 bases and J by 3 bases; unmatched bases: 7. Germline lookup yields CDR1 SGHTA and CDR2 FQGNSA. The chain's CDR3 is CASSLVGTGDYEQYF. The CDR3 region has the DNA TGTGCCAGCAGCTTGGTTGGGACAGGTGACTACGAGCAGTACTTC.

The genes are TRBV21-1 and TRBJ1-5. TRBV21-1 is listed as a pseudogene. The CDR3 totals 17 residues. The CDR3 DNA sequence: TGTGCCAGCAGCAAAGAGGTAGGGCAGGATAGCAATCAGCCCCAGCATTTT. Translated, it gives CASSKEVGQDSNQPQHF.

This clone was recorded once. The gene calls are TRBV4-1 and TRBJ2-7; 7 bases align to TRBD1. Looked up from germline, CDR1 is MGHRA and CDR2 is YSYEKL. The CDR3 contains 14 residues. V was clipped by 3 bases and J by 5 bases; unmatched bases: 7. The CDR3 loop is CASSHRPQGNEQYF. The CDR3 DNA sequence: TGCGCCAGCAGCCACCGTCCACAGGGGAACGAGCAGTACTTC.

The chain links TRBV19 to TRBJ2-1; D possibly uses TRBD1 or TRBD2 (5 bases each). The CDR3 is 17 amino acids. Germline V gene data show CDR1 as LNHDA and CDR2 as SQIVND (reference sequence). The ends were cut back, 4 bases at V and 0 bases at J, with 16 bases in the middle. The CDR3, as DNA: TGTGCCAGTAGTAGCGGGCTCAGGGAGAGCTCCTACAATGAGCAGTTCTTC. As protein: CASSSGLRESSYNEQFF.

This clone was found a few times. The chain has TRBV7-9 and TRBJ2-1, with a possible D match to TRBD2 (5 bases). The CDR3 length is 14 residues. Germline V gene lookup returns CDR1 SEHNR and CDR2 FQNEAQ (reference sequence). Between the trimmed V and J ends, which lost 2 bases and 8 bases, there was a span of 13 bases. CDR3 protein: CASSLWYERDEQFF. The DNA of the CDR3 is TGTGCCAGCAGCTTATGGTACGAGAGGGATGAGCAGTTCTTC.

The chain couples TRBV29-1 to TRBJ1-1, with D unclear. There are 10 residues in the CDR3. In germline, CDR1 is SQVTM, CDR2 ANQGSEA. V was shortened by 0 bases and J by 8 bases, with 4 bases between the two germline ends. The CDR3 nucleotides are TGCAGCGTTGAAGAGGCAGAAGCTTTCTTT. Protein sequence: CSVEEAEAFF.

V and J are TRBV11-2 and TRBJ2-7, with TRBD1 matching over 7 bases. CDR1 is SGHAT, CDR2 FQNNGV, per germline. With V trimmed by 4 bases and J by 2 bases, 2 bases remained unmatched. This CDR3 is 13 amino acids long. The CDR3 protein is CASSSGQTYEQYF. DNA of the CDR3: TGTGCCAGCAGCTCGGGACAGACCTACGAGCAGTACTTC.

The chain uses TRBV6-1 and TRBJ2-3; D unclear. Germline CDR1 MNHNS, CDR2 SASEGT. The germline V and J ends were trimmed by 3 bases and 0 bases, with 10 bases remaining between them. The CDR3 sequence is 15 residues long. The CDR3 spells CASSDLTSSTDTQYF. The CDR3 bases are TGTGCCAGCAGTGACCTCACTTCTAGCACAGATACGCAGTATTTT.

The chain is built from TRBV5-1 and TRBJ2-2; 9 bases map to TRBD2. This CDR3 spans 18 amino acids. Germline CDR1 and CDR2: SGHRS and YFSETQ. Trimming took 4 bases from V and 3 from J; bases not matched to a gene: 13. As DNA, the CDR3 is TGCGCCAGCAGCATCGAGCCCACTAGCGGGTCATACACCGGGGAGCTGTTTTTT. It is translated as CASSIEPTSGSYTGELFF.

CDR3 region: CASSHPPEGSRLYEQYF. In DNA, the CDR3 is TGCGCCAGCAGCCACCCCCCCGAGGGATCCCGCCTCTACGAGCAGTACTTC. The chain carries TRBV4-1 and TRBJ2-7; perhaps TRBD2 as D (5 bases). Germline V gene data show CDR1 as MGHRA and CDR2 as YSYEKL. The CDR3 covers 17 residues. V was cut by 3 bases and J by 3 bases, with 21 bases left in between.

The V call is TRBV4-2, the J call TRBJ2-1; a weak D match, TRBD1 (5 bases). V dropped 2 bases and J dropped 4 bases, with 15 bases sitting between them. Per germline, CDR1 LGHNA and CDR2 YNFKEQ. The CDR3 has 16 residues. In DNA, the CDR3 is TGTGCCAGCAGCCAAAACCCAGGGCCCGGGTACAATGAGCAGTTCTTC. This translates into CASSQNPGPGYNEQFF.

J is TRBJ2-1 and V is TRBV2; D remains unclear. The germline gives CDR1 SNHLY, CDR2 FYNNEI. The CDR3 has 13 amino acids. Trimming pared 3 bases from V and 7 bases from J, leaving 10 bases between. Here the CDR3 DNA reads TGTGCCAGCAGTGACTGGGTTGGAAATGAGCAGTTCTTC. This encodes CASSDWVGNEQFF.

This chain connects TRBV7-3 to TRBJ1-5; no clear D gene. This CDR3 has 15 residues. Per germline, CDR1 SGHTA and CDR2 FQGTGA. CDR3 sequence (DNA): TGTCCTCCCGCAGGAAGGTGGTGTAGCAATCAGCCCCAGCATTTT. Amino acids: CPPAGRWCSNQPQHF.

The chain employs TRBV7-6 and TRBJ2-3; TRBD2 agrees at 12 bases. Per germline, CDR1 SGHVS and CDR2 FNYEAQ. The CDR3 is 15 residues long. The ends lost 5 bases at V and 4 bases at J; junction bases unmatched: 4. CDR3 nucleotides: TGTGCCAGCAGCCCGCTAGCGGGGGGGGCAGATACGCAGTATTTT. It encodes CASSPLAGGADTQYF.